Listed below are T cell receptor beta chains from one sample, sequenced in a study of shared clonotypes between healthy human individuals. Data came from immunoSEQ multiplex PCR; TCRdb stores just in-frame clones and leaves some out. The top ten hold 0.11% to 0.15% of the sample, which has approximately 2.5 million clones, about 92% seen once. Sequencing used naive CD4+ T cells sorted from blood. The receptors were gathered from a man younger than 35 in good health. CDR3s include the opening cysteine and the closing phenylalanine or tryptophan. D genes are given only for firm matches. Clone size is not always given. Where it is, it says once, few, many or a class for expanded clones.

TRBV10-2	NA	TRBJ2-5	11	NA	CASSVGETQYF	TGCGCCAGCAGTGTGGGCGAGACCCAGTACTTC
TRBV6-5	NA	TRBJ2-7	16	NA	CASSYSGTRGSYEQYF	TGTGCCAGCAGTTACTCCGGGACAAGAGGCTCCTACGAGCAGTACTTC
TRBV5-1	TRBD2	TRBJ2-5	15	once	CASSNPSGGLETQYF	TGCGCCAGCAGCAACCCTAGCGGGGGGCTGGAGACCCAGTACTTC
TRBV7-3	NA	TRBJ2-5	13	NA	CASSFDYGETQYF	TGTGCCAGCAGCTTCGACTACGGGGAGACCCAGTACTTC
TRBV6-6	NA	TRBJ2-2	16	NA	CASSSVGAGNTGELFF	TGTGCCAGCAGTTCGGTCGGGGCCGGGAACACCGGGGAGCTGTTTTTT
TRBV15	NA	TRBJ2-1	16	NA	CATSRDPRAGYNEQFF	TGTGCCACCAGCAGAGACCCACGGGCGGGATACAATGAGCAGTTCTTC
TRBV2	TRBD1	TRBJ1-2	13	NA	CAAGQGVNYGYTF	TGTGCCGCGGGGCAGGGGGTGAACTATGGCTACACCTTC
TRBV7-2	NA	TRBJ1-2	14	NA	CASSLRQGIYGYTF	TGTGCCAGCAGCTTGCGCCAGGGGATCTATGGCTACACCTTC
TRBV5-1	NA	TRBJ2-4	14	NA	CASSLEGFPYIQYF	TGCGCCAGCAGCTTGGAGGGATTCCCATATATTCAGTACTTC
TRBV14	NA	TRBJ1-6	12	NA	CASSVLNSPLHF	TGTGCCAGCAGCGTACTTAATTCACCCCTCCACTTT
TRBV6-1	NA	TRBJ2-7	16	NA	CASSEVPHRDVYEQYF	TGTGCCAGCAGTGAAGTCCCCCACCGGGACGTCTACGAGCAGTACTTC
TRBV7-9	TRBD2	TRBJ2-7	14	NA	CASSLTSGNYEQYF	TGTGCCAGCAGCTTGACTAGCGGCAACTACGAGCAGTACTTC
TRBV7-9	NA	TRBJ2-7	11	NA	CASSLRNEQYF	TGTGCCAGCAGCCTTAGAAACGAGCAGTACTTC
TRBV5-4	NA	TRBJ2-1	15	NA	CASSPGIISYNEQFF	TGTGCCAGCAGCCCGGGGATCATCTCCTACAATGAGCAGTTCTTC
TRBV28	NA	TRBJ2-7	13	NA	CASSLGQGYEQYF	TGTGCCAGCAGTTTGGGGCAGGGCTACGAGCAGTACTTC
TRBV7-2	TRBD1	TRBJ1-5	15	few	CASSFGQGHNQPQHF	TGTGCCAGCAGCTTTGGACAGGGGCACAATCAGCCCCAGCATTTT
TRBV6-5	NA	TRBJ2-7	11	NA	CASTGAYEQYF	TGTGCCAGCACAGGGGCCTACGAGCAGTACTTC
TRBV9	NA	TRBJ2-1	13	once	CASSVDYLAEQFF	TGTGCCAGCAGCGTAGACTACCTAGCGGAGCAGTTCTTC
TRBV7-3	NA	TRBJ2-3	14	NA	CASSLGETTDTQYF	TGTGCCAGCAGCTTAGGGGAAACAACAGATACGCAGTATTTT
TRBV27	TRBD2	TRBJ2-5	15	once	CASSSPGLAFETQYF	TGTGCCAGCAGTTCCCCGGGACTAGCTTTTGAGACCCAGTACTTC
TRBV18	NA	TRBJ2-7	15	NA	CASSPPEGSSYEQYF	TGTGCCAGCTCACCACCGGAAGGTTCCTCCTACGAGCAGTACTTC
TRBV18	TRBD2	TRBJ2-1	17	NA	CASSPPRWSGSGNEQFF	TGTGCCAGCTCACCACCCAGGTGGAGCGGGAGTGGCAATGAGCAGTTCTTC
TRBV2	NA	TRBJ2-4	12	NA	CASRLSTSIQYF	TGTGCCAGCAGACTTTCTACGAGCATTCAGTACTTC
TRBV6-5	NA	TRBJ2-2	13	NA	CASSRVRRGELFF	TGTGCCAGCAGTAGAGTGCGGAGAGGGGAGCTGTTTTTT
TRBV5-5	NA	TRBJ1-2	14	NA	CASSLDLGHGGYTF	TGTGCCAGCAGCTTGGATCTGGGGCACGGTGGCTACACCTTC
TRBV11-3	TRBD1	TRBJ2-3	14	NA	CASSSTGITDTQYF	TGTGCCAGCAGCTCGACAGGGATCACAGATACGCAGTATTTT
TRBV5-1	TRBD1	TRBJ2-7	13	once	CASSFGDSYEQYF	TGCGCCAGCAGCTTCGGGGACAGCTACGAGCAGTACTTC
TRBV19	NA	TRBJ1-2	14	few	CASSIDPGDYGYTF	TGTGCCAGTAGTATAGACCCGGGGGACTATGGCTACACCTTC
TRBV11-3	NA	TRBJ2-5	12	NA	CASSSPGETQYF	TGTGCCAGCAGCTCACCAGGGGAGACCCAGTACTTC
TRBV6-1	NA	TRBJ2-5	15	NA	CASSELTEYQETQYF	TGTGCCAGCAGTGAATTGACGGAGTACCAAGAGACCCAGTACTTC
TRBV10-2	NA	TRBJ2-7	16	NA	CASSERGTGNPYEQYF	TGCGCCAGCAGTGAGAGAGGGACGGGAAATCCCTACGAGCAGTACTTC
TRBV5-1	NA	TRBJ1-2	15	NA	CASSLASGRLNGYTF	TGCGCCAGCAGCTTGGCCTCAGGACGGCTTAATGGCTACACCTTC
TRBV19	TRBD1	TRBJ1-5	17	NA	CASSTIGQGSSNQPQHF	TGTGCCAGTAGTACTATTGGACAGGGGAGTAGCAATCAGCCCCAGCATTTT
TRBV10-3	NA	TRBJ2-7	14	NA	CAISVKGAVGEQYF	TGTGCCATCAGTGTAAAAGGGGCGGTGGGCGAGCAGTACTTC
TRBV6-1	NA	TRBJ1-6	16	NA	CASSEIQSSYNSPLHF	TGTGCCAGCAGTGAAATACAGAGCTCCTATAATTCACCCCTCCACTTT
TRBV6-5	TRBD2	TRBJ2-5	15	NA	CASRGERGPQETQYF	TGTGCCAGCAGAGGCGAGCGGGGCCCCCAAGAGACCCAGTACTTC
TRBV4-1	NA	TRBJ2-2	17	NA	CASSPLRMQGNTGELFF	TGCGCCAGCAGCCCCCTCCGGATGCAGGGAAACACCGGGGAGCTGTTTTTT
TRBV11-2	TRBD2	TRBJ2-1	15	NA	CASTGLAVSYNEQFF	TGTGCCAGCACCGGACTAGCGGTTTCCTACAATGAGCAGTTCTTC
TRBV2	NA	TRBJ2-2	13	NA	CASRAQGIGELFF	TGTGCCAGCAGGGCACAGGGTATCGGGGAGCTGTTTTTT
TRBV25-1	NA	TRBJ1-6	16	NA	CASSPVAGWGNSPLHF	TGTGCCAGCAGCCCTGTTGCAGGCTGGGGTAATTCACCCCTCCACTTT
TRBV28	TRBD1	TRBJ1-2	16	NA	CASRAGTGLVGYGYTF	TGTGCCAGCAGAGCCGGGACAGGGTTGGTGGGCTATGGCTACACCTTC
TRBV6-5	NA	TRBJ1-2	13	NA	CASSLEGSDGYTF	TGTGCCAGCAGTTTGGAGGGAAGCGATGGCTACACCTTC
TRBV2	NA	TRBJ2-5	11	NA	CASSPEETQYF	TGTGCCAGCAGTCCTGAGGAGACCCAGTACTTC
TRBV9	NA	TRBJ1-2	15	NA	CASSVSQGGNYGYTF	TGTGCCAGCAGCGTAAGCCAGGGCGGTAACTATGGCTACACCTTC
TRBV5-3	TRBD2	TRBJ2-1	24	NA	CARSRLAVLRGLAGGSRSYNEQFF	TGTGCCAGAAGCCGCCTTGCCGTCCTAAGGGGACTAGCGGGAGGTTCAAGATCCTACAATGAGCAGTTCTTC
TRBV15	NA	TRBJ2-2	14	NA	CATSRAPNTGELFF	TGTGCCACCAGCAGAGCGCCGAACACCGGGGAGCTGTTTTTT
TRBV7-2	NA	TRBJ2-7	12	NA	CASSSASYEQYF	TGTGCCAGCAGCTCAGCTAGCTACGAGCAGTACTTC
TRBV10-3	NA	TRBJ2-5	13	NA	CAISARDRETQYF	TGTGCCATCAGTGCCCGAGACAGAGAGACCCAGTACTTC
TRBV2	NA	TRBJ1-5	15	NA	CASRNRSAGNQPQHF	TGTGCCAGCAGAAATAGGTCGGCGGGCAATCAGCCCCAGCATTTT
TRBV6-5	TRBD2	TRBJ2-7	15	NA	CASSPLGTSGYEQYF	TGTGCCAGCAGCCCCCTAGGGACTAGCGGCTACGAGCAGTACTTC
TRBV30	NA	TRBJ2-7	15	NA	CAWSVVGETSYEQYF	TGTGCCTGGAGTGTTGTGGGGGAGACGTCCTACGAGCAGTACTTC
TRBV30	NA	TRBJ1-2	12	once	CACNRARDGYTF	TGTGCCTGTAACCGGGCCCGGGATGGCTACACCTTC
TRBV7-8	NA	TRBJ1-3	13	NA	CASSFQGRNTIYF	TGTGCCAGCAGCTTTCAGGGAAGGAACACCATATATTTT
TRBV6-4	TRBD2	TRBJ2-6	21	NA	CASSDLGLAGVLSAGANVLTF	TGTGCCAGCAGTGACCTTGGACTAGCGGGAGTATTATCTGCTGGGGCCAACGTCCTGACTTTC
TRBV11-2	NA	TRBJ2-1	13	NA	CASSLGALYEQFF	TGTGCCAGCAGCCTGGGGGCCCTTTATGAGCAGTTCTTC
TRBV7-9	TRBD2	TRBJ2-3	14	NA	CASSPGLAPDTQYF	TGTGCCAGCAGTCCGGGACTAGCACCGGATACGCAGTATTTT
TRBV5-1	TRBD2	TRBJ2-1	16	once	CASSLPLAGGVDEQFF	TGCGCCAGCAGCTTACCACTAGCGGGGGGAGTAGATGAGCAGTTCTTC